This paragraph reports one T cell receptor beta chain. Some clones are missing from TCRdb's copy, which holds only in-frame ones; the method was immunoSEQ multiplex PCR. The sample holds about 140,000 clones, about 80% seen once. The data derive from a study of blood T cell repertoires in COVID-19. This sequence was found in a human donor in a cohort sampled during active COVID-19. Sequenced sample: peripheral blood.

CDR3 protein: CASSLHGGATDTQYF. The CDR3 DNA sequence: TGTGCCAGCAGCTTACACGGGGGGGCCACAGATACGCAGTATTTT. The chain uses TRBV5-6 and TRBJ2-3; 8 positions match TRBD2. The V gene's germline CDR1 is SGHDT and CDR2 YYEEEE. This CDR3 is built from 15 residues. Trimming took 2 bases from V and 2 from J; bases not matched to a gene: 4.